This entry is about one TCR beta chain. Germline CDR1 and CDR2: MNHEY and SMNVEV (reference sequence). V trimming: 5 bases; J trimming: 2 bases; junction bases outside the gene matches: 10. The CDR3 runs to 16 residues. This entry comes from a study of T cell changes during pregnancy in multiple sclerosis. Profiling relied on immunoSEQ multiplex PCR, and the TCRdb table lists in-frame clones only, not all of them. This sample carries about 72,000 clones, about 89% of them seen once, and the ten largest clones take around 0.9%. The chain uses TRBV27 and TRBJ2-7; the match to TRBD2 covers 9 bases. This TCR was recovered from a female donor with multiple sclerosis, enrolled in a pregnancy study. This specimen consisted of peripheral blood, obtained in the second trimester of pregnancy. CDR3 DNA sequence: TGTGCCAGCAGTCGGATGACTAGCGGATTTGCCTACGAGCAGTACTTC. Protein sequence: CASSRMTSGFAYEQYF.